The present T cell receptor (beta chain) was sequenced within a study of T cells expressing NK-cell markers. Study as a whole: It was from sorted CD3+CD56+NKG2C+, CD3+CD56+NKG2C- and CD3+CD56-NKG2C+ T cells that TCR beta repertoires came. Findings of the study overall: Roughly six donors showed dominant NKG2C+ clonotypes comprising about 1.0-8% of their CD8+ T cells. Uncertainty persisted over the HCMV specificity of expanded NKG2C+ T cell clones.

The CDR3 has 15 residues. Note on this clonotype: Antigen unknown.

TCRdb processed the 5' RACE reads again and assigns one entry to each CDR3 protein, with no DNA. The sample has 450,000 to 600,000 distinct CDR3 sequences. Sequenced: blood T cells: a sorted CD56 or NKG2C T cell subset, CD4+ or CD8+ T cells, or bulk PBMC T cells (not recorded which). The genes are TRBV12-3 or TRBV12-4 and TRBJ1-6. This receptor was obtained from a man aged 18 to 30 in good health. The CDR3 protein is CASSLGGTINSPLHF.